The sequence of this T cell receptor beta chain was determined in a study of T-cell reconstitution after alpha-beta-depleted transplantation in children. The study's findings and limits: About two months after transplant, alpha-beta T cells reportedly came from several hundred expanded graft clones.

This CDR3 contains 14 residues. Germline V gene data show CDR1 as SGHRS and CDR2 as YFSETQ. V lost 6 bases to trimming and J lost 5 bases, with 17 bases between them. Details on this clonotype: Its antigen is not known.

A library of TCRbeta sequences, prepared with unique molecular identifiers, was generated. TCRdb reanalysed the PCR reads using MiXCR and keeps one entry per CDR3 protein. The table shows about 830,000 distinct CDR3 sequences, with about 16% occurring only once. The TCR was taken from a male patient under 18 who had a stem cell transplant for acute lymphoblastic leukemia, so the T cells may come from the graft donor. This rearrangement joins TRBV5-1 to TRBJ1-1; no firm D call. The sample consisted of PBMCs, mostly from graft donor cells, taken 360 days after TCRalphabeta/CD19-depleted stem cell transplant. CDR3 sequence: CASTPGGSGTEAFF. For the CDR3, the DNA is TGCGCCAGCACCCCGGGAGGGTCAGGTACTGAAGCTTTCTTT.